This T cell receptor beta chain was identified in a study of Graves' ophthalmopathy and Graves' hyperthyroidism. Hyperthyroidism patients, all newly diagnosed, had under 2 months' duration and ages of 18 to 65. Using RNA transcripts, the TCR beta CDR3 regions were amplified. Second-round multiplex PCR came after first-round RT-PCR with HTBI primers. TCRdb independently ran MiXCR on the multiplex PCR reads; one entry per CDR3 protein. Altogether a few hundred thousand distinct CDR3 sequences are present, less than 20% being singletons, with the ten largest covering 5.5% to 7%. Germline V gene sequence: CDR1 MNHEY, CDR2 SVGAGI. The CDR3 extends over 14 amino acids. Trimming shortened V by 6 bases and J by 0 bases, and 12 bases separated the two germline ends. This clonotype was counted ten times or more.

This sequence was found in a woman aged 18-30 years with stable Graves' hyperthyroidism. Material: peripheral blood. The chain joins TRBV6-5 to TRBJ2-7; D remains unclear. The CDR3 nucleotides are TGTGCCAGCAGCCCCTGGATAGACTCCTACGAGCAGTACTTC. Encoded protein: CASSPWIDSYEQYF.